The T cell receptor beta chain described here comes from a study of cytomegalovirus exposure and HLA in healthy donors. A multiplex PCR was run with 60 Vbeta primers and 13 Jbeta primers. Libraries were prepared by immunoSEQ multiplex PCR; TCRdb keeps only in-frame clonotypes and omits some of them. The sample lists 90,000 to 120,000 clones; more than 65% were seen once. About this clone: Its cognate antigen is unknown.

Broader study findings: The authors confirmed in vitro that three CMV-associated chains were specific for CMV antigens.

The CDR3 runs to 15 residues. Looked up from germline, CDR1 is SGDLS and CDR2 is YYNGEE. J lost 2 bases, V lost 3 bases, and 2 bases had no gene match. The clonotype comes from a male donor in good health and CMV-seronegative. Sequencing was carried out using PBMCs. This chain links TRBV9 with TRBJ2-2; 9 bases are a match to TRBD2. In nucleotides, the CDR3 is TGTGCCAGCAGCGAACTAGCGGGTAACACCGGGGAGCTGTTTTTT. It yields the protein CASSELAGNTGELFF.